This T cell receptor beta chain was captured by sequencing in a study of T cell responses to AZD1222 COVID-19 vaccine. Study background: Recipients boosted at about 4 weeks or about 12 weeks are pooled.

On this clone itself: What it binds is not known.

General observations from the study: Clonal diversity was possibly underestimated, and white British individuals and females predominated among donors. Among AZD1222 vaccinees, only 5 to 7 were seropositive at baseline.

The CDR3 sequence is 15 residues long. The J segment lost 8 bases and the V segment lost 4 bases, leaving 6 bases of the junction unmatched. Germline V gene sequence: CDR1 MNHEY, CDR2 SVGAGI. Measured with immunoSEQ multiplex PCR; TCRdb has only the in-frame clones, and not every one. The data contain about 130,000 clones, about 94% of them singletons. The origin of this receptor is an adult in good health. V and J are TRBV6-5 and TRBJ2-1; 12 bases are a match to TRBD2. The sample in question was peripheral blood, obtained on day 0 of AZD1222 vaccination. This CDR3 reads CASSSLAGGPHEQFF. DNA for the CDR3: TGTGCCAGCAGTTCCCTAGCGGGAGGGCCTCATGAGCAGTTCTTC.